This T cell receptor (beta chain) stems from a study of blood T cell repertoires in COVID-19. Study-wide background: Nucleic acid was either cDNA or gDNA, and it came from T cells, B-cell-depleted T cells, or PBMCs.

Authors' methods: The authors estimated nucleated cell counts from reference gene primer amplification. Only in-frame clones appear in the TCRdb table, and some are missing; sequencing was by immunoSEQ multiplex PCR. V and J calls and clone size are copied from that table; D and trimming were computed from the DNA. The table records 200,000 to 250,000 clones, about four fifths of them present only once. This clone was counted between two and nine times. This CDR3 is also generated by other DNA sequences in the sample. The V end lost 0 bases, the J end lost 0 bases, and 6 bases lay between the germline ends. The CDR3 runs to 15 residues. Per the germline V gene, CDR1 is MRHNA and CDR2 is SNTAGT.

The sample was peripheral blood. The chain has TRBV6-4 and TRBJ2-1; D perhaps matches TRBD2 (6 bases). The TCR comes from a man in his fifties with acute or convalescent COVID-19. CDR3 amino acids: CASSDSAGSYNEQFF. The DNA for the CDR3 is TGTGCCAGCAGTGACTCAGCGGGCTCCTACAATGAGCAGTTCTTC.